These 27 T cell receptor beta chains were sequenced from one sample in a study of blood T cell repertoires in COVID-19. Produced via immunoSEQ multiplex PCR; TCRdb's table is partial and in-frame only. The data show 280,000 or so clones, around 92% seen once. Sequencing was performed on PBMCs or T cells enriched from blood (not recorded which). Receptors were obtained from a woman aged 50 to 60 who had been exposed to COVID-19.

This chain links TRBV5-8 with TRBJ2-2, with D possibly TRBD1 on 6 matching bases. Germline CDR1 SGHTS, CDR2 YDEGEE. This CDR3 has 15 amino acids. The V end was cut by 4 bases, the J end by 3 bases, with 13 bases between. DNA for the CDR3: TGTGCCAGCAGCGGAACAGGGAGTTACACCGGGGAGCTGTTTTTT. Translating gives CASSGTGSYTGELFF.

This chain connects TRBV7-2 to TRBJ2-7, with D perhaps TRBD1 (5 bases). Germline CDR1 reads SGHTA; CDR2 reads FQGNSA. V was shortened by 0 bases and J by 13 bases, with 16 bases between the two germline ends. This CDR3 region has 13 residues. Here the CDR3 reads CASSLAQGGRSYF. In nucleotides, the CDR3 is TGTGCCAGCAGCTTAGCGCAGGGCGGCCGGTCCTACTTC.

The chain combines TRBV3-1 (or the pseudogene TRBV3-2) with TRBJ1-4, with a tentative D call TRBD1 (5 bases). Between the trimmed V and J ends, which lost 1 base and 7 bases, there was a span of 7 bases. Germline V CDR1 and CDR2: LGHDT, YNNKEL (reference sequence). This CDR3 is 13 amino acids long. CDR3 in amino acids: CASSQGQPEKLFF. In DNA form, the CDR3 reads TGTGCCAGCAGCCAAGGACAGCCTGAAAAACTGTTTTTT.

The chain is built from TRBV2 and TRBJ1-1; TRBD1 matches 8 bases. From germline, CDR1 is SNHLY and CDR2 FYNNEI. Trimming removed 9 bases from V and 1 base from J; junction bases left unmatched: 4. The CDR3 length is 13 residues. CDR3 nucleotide sequence: TGTGCCAGGTCAGACAGGGGGAACACTGAAGCTTTCTTT. The encoded protein is CARSDRGNTEAFF.

The rearrangement links TRBV5-6 to TRBJ1-3; no definite D call. Germline CDR1 SGHDT, CDR2 YYEEEE. The CDR3 contains 16 residues. The germline V and J ends were trimmed by 4 bases and 0 bases, with 14 bases remaining between them. As DNA, the CDR3 is TGTGCCAGCAGCCGTGGCTACCGGAGCTCTGGAAACACCATATATTTT. Protein product: CASSRGYRSSGNTIYF.

The gene calls are TRBV2 and TRBJ1-1, with 12 bases lining up with TRBD1. V lost 6 bases and J lost 4; bases outside the gene matches: 3. Germline lookup yields CDR1 SNHLY and CDR2 FYNNEI. The CDR3 is 14 residues long. CDR3 sequence (DNA): TGTGCCAGCAGAGGGACAGGGGGCGGCACTGAAGCTTTCTTT. This encodes CASRGTGGGTEAFF.

The J gene is TRBJ1-5, the V gene TRBV5-3, with D hard to call. TRBV5-3 is an open reading frame, and its role is uncertain. CDR3 size: 17 residues. Trimming took off 4 bases at V and 5 bases at J, with 22 bases between the two ends. The CDR3 bases are TGTGCCAGAAGCGTCAACGGGGTCGCAGTTCAGGATCAGCCCCAGCATTTT. Translation gives CARSVNGVAVQDQPQHF.

V gene TRBV5-1 combines with J gene TRBJ2-4; D unresolved. The V gene lost 0 bases and the J gene lost 7 bases, with 11 bases spanning the gap. Germline V gives CDR1 SGHRS, CDR2 YFSETQ. The CDR3 runs to 14 residues. The CDR3, as DNA: TGCGCCAGCAGCTTGGCAGCCAACGGGAACATTCAGTACTTC. Translated, it gives CASSLAANGNIQYF.

The rearrangement links TRBV30 to TRBJ1-5; D ambiguous. Germline CDR1 GTSNPN, CDR2 SVGIG (reference sequence). V was clipped by 8 bases and J by 5 bases, with 16 bases between them. This CDR3 comprises 13 residues. The CDR3 DNA reads as TGTGCCACCTCTGGGAGCGCGGATCAGCCCCAGCATTTT. It specifies CATSGSADQPQHF.

The chain couples TRBV25-1 to TRBJ2-5; D is undetermined. The CDR3 covers 16 residues. The V gene lost 5 bases and the J gene lost 4 bases, with 20 bases spanning the gap. From germline, CDR1 is MGHDK and CDR2 SYGVNS. CDR3 in DNA: TGTGCCAGCAGTCCCCCCGGATTGGTGGGCCGAGAGACCCAGTACTTC. Amino acid sequence: CASSPPGLVGRETQYF. Filled out from reference TRBV25-1 and TRBJ2-5, the complete variable domain reads EADIYQTPRYLVIGTGKKITLECSQTMGHDKMYWYQQDPGMELHLIHYSYGVNSTEKGDLSSESTVSRIRTEHFPLTLESARPSHTSQYLCASSPPGLVGRETQYFGPGTRLLVL.

The V gene is TRBV27, the J gene TRBJ2-1; the match to TRBD2 covers 10 bases. Per germline, CDR1 MNHEY and CDR2 SMNVEV (reference sequence). The CDR3 is 15 amino acids. Losses at the gene ends were 3 bases for V and 5 bases for J; bases not matched to a gene: 4. This chain's CDR3 is CASSFLAGANNEQFF. CDR3 bases: TGTGCCAGCAGTTTTCTAGCGGGGGCTAACAATGAGCAGTTCTTC.

The chain couples TRBV6-1 to TRBJ2-2, with 9 bases aligning to TRBD2. Losses at the gene ends were 4 bases for V and 7 bases for J; bases not matched to a gene: 10. The CDR3 runs 16 residues. Germline V gives CDR1 MNHNS, CDR2 SASEGT. The CDR3, as DNA: TGTGCCAGCAGTGCGGCGCTAGCGGGGATGGTCGGGGAGCTGTTTTTT. It encodes CASSAALAGMVGELFF.

About this clone itself: The junction and the germline gene differ at one end; a read error may be behind it. The V gene is TRBV7-7, the J gene TRBJ2-3, with 11 positions matching TRBD1. In germline, CDR1 is SSHAT, CDR2 FNYEAQ (reference sequence). The CDR3 runs 15 residues. CDR3 residues: CASSRTGGAADTQYF. As DNA, the CDR3 is TGTGCTAGCAGCCGGACAGGGGGCGCGGCAGATACGCAGTATTTT.

The chain links TRBV18 to TRBJ1-1; D is unclear. This CDR3 contains 14 residues. Per the germline V gene, CDR1 is KGHSH and CDR2 is LQKENI. Trimming cost V 5 bases and J 0 bases, with 10 bases left between them. The chain's CDR3 is CASSAIFLNTEAFF. As DNA, the CDR3 is TGTGCCAGCTCAGCGATTTTCCTGAACACTGAAGCTTTCTTT.

This clone was detected only once. This chain uses TRBV4-2 with TRBJ1-5; 7 nucleotides line up with TRBD1. The germline gives CDR1 LGHNA, CDR2 YNFKEQ. J gave up 0 bases and V 4 bases, and 3 bases lay outside the gene matches. CDR3 size: 15 residues. The CDR3 sequence is CASSPDRNSNQPQHF. CDR3 nucleotide sequence: TGTGCCAGCAGCCCGGACAGGAATAGCAATCAGCCCCAGCATTTT.

This clone was counted a few times. The rearrangement links TRBV3-1 (or the pseudogene TRBV3-2) to TRBJ2-7; perhaps TRBD1 as D (5 bases). The CDR3 is 14 amino acids. Trimming removed 4 bases at V and 7 bases at J, with 17 bases between. Germline CDR1 LGHDT, CDR2 YNNKEL (reference sequence). The CDR3 reads CASSPSLQGREQYF. In DNA, the CDR3 is TGTGCCAGCAGCCCCTCTTTGCAGGGTCGGGAGCAGTACTTC.

The CDR3 region is CASSPSPPGYTF. Here the CDR3 DNA reads TGTGCCAGCTCACCGTCTCCTCCGGGCTACACCTTC. The chain is built from TRBV18 and TRBJ1-2; no firm D call. V was shortened by 3 bases and J by 8 bases, with 10 bases between the two germline ends. Germline lookup yields CDR1 KGHSH and CDR2 LQKENI. This CDR3 region has 12 residues.

This sequence joins TRBV19 and TRBJ1-5; 11 positions agree with TRBD1. The CDR3 is 16 residues long. V shed 8 bases and J 2 bases; nucleotides not matched to a gene: 8. The germline gives CDR1 LNHDA, CDR2 SQIVND (reference sequence). The CDR3 is CASRDRGYPGNQPQHF. The CDR3 region has the DNA TGTGCCAGTCGGGACAGGGGGTACCCAGGCAATCAGCCCCAGCATTTT.

This rearrangement joins TRBV6-5 to TRBJ2-7; no firm D call. The ends were cut back, 5 bases at V and 3 bases at J, with 11 bases in the middle. Germline CDR1 reads MNHEY; CDR2 reads SVGAGI. This CDR3 contains 13 residues. The CDR3 nucleotides read TGTGCCAGCAGTCACAGAGTTTACTACGAGCAGTACTTC. This codes for CASSHRVYYEQYF.

The J gene is TRBJ2-7, the V gene TRBV20-1, with D unclear. Germline V gives CDR1 DFQATT, CDR2 SNEGSKA (reference sequence). The CDR3 runs 11 residues. V was cut by 3 bases and J by 4 bases, with 7 bases left in between. CDR3 DNA sequence: TGCAGTGCTAGCGAGACTTACGAGCAGTACTTC. It is translated as CSASETYEQYF.

This clone is a singleton in its sample. The V gene is TRBV28, the J gene TRBJ2-1; 8 bases are a match to TRBD1. V lost 6 bases, J lost 0 bases, and 7 bases stayed unmatched. The CDR3 runs 16 residues. Looked up from germline, CDR1 is MDHEN and CDR2 is SYDVKM. The CDR3 bases are TGTGCCAGCAGGGAACAGGGGGTGAGCTCCTACAATGAGCAGTTCTTC. Amino acids: CASREQGVSSYNEQFF.

This clone showed up just once. The chain carries TRBV12-3 or TRBV12-4 and TRBJ1-4, with unresolved D. The V and J ends lost 6 bases and 8 bases respectively, with 13 bases between them. The CDR3 length is 13 residues. The CDR3 region is CASSLGSGEKLFF. CDR3 DNA: TGTGCCAGCAGCCTAGGGAGCGGGGAAAAACTGTTTTTT.

V gene TRBV5-1 combines with J gene TRBJ1-1; 9 positions agree with TRBD1. Trimming at V came to 2 bases and at J to 7 bases, leaving 3 bases not matched to a gene. The CDR3 runs 13 residues. Germline V gene lookup returns CDR1 SGHRS and CDR2 YFSETQ. The DNA for the CDR3 is TGCGCCAGCAGCTTACGGACAGGGGATGAAGCTTTCTTT. This translates into CASSLRTGDEAFF.

CDR3 in amino acids: CASKGQGAVGNQPQHF. CDR3 nucleotides: TGTGCCAGCAAGGGACAGGGGGCCGTTGGCAATCAGCCCCAGCATTTT. The chain recombines TRBV2 with TRBJ1-5; TRBD1 aligns across 12 bases. CDR1 and CDR2 from the germline V gene are SNHLY and FYNNEI. Trimming cost V 7 bases and J 2 bases; bases outside gene matches: 6. The CDR3 is made up of 16 amino acids.

The chain employs TRBV5-1 and TRBJ2-1; no definite D call. CDR1 and CDR2 (germline): SGHRS, YFSETQ. Trimming cost V 4 bases and J 0 bases, with 5 bases left between them. This CDR3 contains 13 residues. CDR3 loop: CASSTVSYNEQFF. CDR3 nucleotide sequence: TGCGCCAGCAGCACAGTCTCCTACAATGAGCAGTTCTTC.

This clone turned up a few times. The rearrangement links TRBV12-3 or TRBV12-4 to TRBJ2-5, with 11 positions matching TRBD2. The CDR3 spans 13 residues. The junction had 3 bases not matched to a gene; V was cut back by 4 bases and J by 8 bases. The CDR3 loop reads CASSSGTSGTQYF. The CDR3 bases are TGTGCCAGCAGTTCCGGGACTAGCGGTACCCAGTACTTC.

The chain recombines TRBV28 with TRBJ2-7; tentative D call: TRBD2 (5 bases). The ends were cut back, 4 bases at V and 2 bases at J, with 15 bases in the middle. Germline CDR1 is MDHEN and CDR2 is SYDVKM. CDR3 length equals 15 residues. The CDR3 DNA sequence: TGTGCCAGCAGTTCCCCACTAGGGCAGACCTACGAGCAGTACTTC. This gives the protein CASSSPLGQTYEQYF.